One sample yielded the 5 T cell receptor beta chains listed below, sequenced in a study of CD4 T cell repertoires in COVID-19. Libraries were prepared by immunoSEQ multiplex PCR; TCRdb keeps only in-frame clonotypes and omits some of them. The sample has about 24,000 clones, over 90% seen once. The memory T cells were sequenced right after ex vivo isolation, without culture. Sample: circulating follicular helper CD4+ T cells (cTfh) from blood, taken before the COVID-19 pandemic. The origin of the receptors is a human donor who had COVID-19.

The V and J genes are TRBV5-1 and TRBJ1-1; 7 nucleotides match TRBD1. The CDR3 runs to 14 residues. Germline CDR1 reads SGHRS; CDR2 reads YFSETQ. Trimming cost V 6 bases and J 0 bases; bases outside gene matches: 5. In nucleotides, the CDR3 is TGCGCCAGCAAGACAGGGAACATGAACACTGAAGCTTTCTTT. This codes for CASKTGNMNTEAFF.

The chain is built from TRBV5-6 and TRBJ1-5; D not certain. CDR3 size: 14 residues. The V gene's germline CDR1 is SGHDT and CDR2 YYEEEE. Between the trimmed V and J ends, which lost 5 bases and 0 bases, there was a span of 9 bases. This CDR3 reads CASSSPNSNQPQHF. CDR3 nucleotide sequence: TGTGCCAGCAGTTCCCCTAATAGCAATCAGCCCCAGCATTTT.

V gene TRBV18 combines with J gene TRBJ1-1; possibly TRBD1 for D (5 bases). Germline V gene data show CDR1 as KGHSH and CDR2 as LQKENI. V dropped 3 bases and J dropped 2 bases, with 10 bases sitting between them. The CDR3 is 14 residues long. CDR3 DNA sequence: TGTGCCAGCTCACCTGACAGCACTAACACTGAAGCTTTCTTT. It specifies CASSPDSTNTEAFF. The complete variable domain, with remaining parts taken from reference TRBV18 and TRBJ1-1, reads NAGVMQNPRHLVRRRGQEARLRCSPMKGHSHVYWYRQLPEEGLKFMVYLQKENIIDESGMPKERFSAEFPKEGPSILRIQQVVRGDSAAYFCASSPDSTNTEAFFGQGTRLTVV.

The chain has TRBV7-8 and TRBJ1-2, with D tentatively TRBD1 (5 bases). The CDR3 sequence is 15 residues long. The V end was cut by 5 bases, the J end by 5 bases, with 18 bases between. Germline CDR1 SGHVS, CDR2 FQNEAQ. CDR3 region: CASSLRLGGSYGYTF. CDR3 bases: TGTGCCAGCAGCCTACGTTTGGGGGGATCTTATGGCTACACCTTC.

The chain is built from TRBV27 and TRBJ1-5; 7 positions match TRBD1. This CDR3 region has 15 residues. Trimming took 5 bases from V and 3 from J; bases not matched to a gene: 7. The germline CDR1 and CDR2 sequences are MNHEY and SMNVEV (reference sequence). The chain's CDR3 is CASSPLQGTNQPQHF. The CDR3 DNA follows: TGTGCCAGCAGTCCCCTACAGGGGACCAATCAGCCCCAGCATTTT.